The clone carrying this TCR beta chain was counted at least ten times. During construction of the library, unique molecular identifiers were attached to individual cDNA molecules for quantitative, reproducible TCR counting. TCRdb recomputed calls from the RACE reads with MiXCR, one row per CDR3 protein. The sample carries 55,000 to 80,000 distinct CDR3 sequences, roughly 9.6% recorded once. The length of the CDR3 is 13 residues. V was shortened by 8 bases and J by 6 bases, with 17 bases between the two germline ends. Looked up from germline, CDR1 is MDHEN and CDR2 is SYDVKM. These data come from a study of human T cells and chemical hapten exposure. Whole-study context: Upper back patch tests used 0.01% DPC, scored after 6 days.

Time point defined: patch test 3, about 24 weeks after DPC sensitization. Noted treatment: therapeutic diphenylcyclopropenone sensitization with weekly scalp DPC. People who gave samples had alopecia, were 18 to 70 years old, and were suitable for DPC. Whole blood that had not been fractionated was the source of extracted total RNA. This chain connects TRBV28 to TRBJ2-7; D gene ambiguous. This material consisted of whole blood, taken in connection with sensitization to the hapten diphenylcyclopropenone (DPC). This TCR was recovered from a woman in her 30s with alopecia areata. Some clones in this sample may be carry-over from other donors' samples. CDR3 in DNA: TGTGCCAGCTTATTGGGCGCTGAAGGCGAGCAGTACTTC. This gives the protein CASLLGAEGEQYF. The full variable domain, completed using reference TRBV28 and TRBJ2-7, is DVKVTQSSRYLVKRTGEKVFLECVQDMDHENMFWYRQDPGLGLRLIYFSYDVKMKEKGDIPEGYSVSREKKERFSLILESASTNQTSMYLCASLLGAEGEQYFGPGTRLTVT.